This TCR beta chain was captured by sequencing in a study of blood T cell repertoires in COVID-19. As for the study in general: Specimens from acute and convalescent COVID-19 originated in the United States, Italy and Spain. PBMCs, B-cell-depleted T cells, or T cells were the source of the cDNA or gDNA that made up the material.

Study processing details: Using reference gene primer amplification, nucleated cell counts were estimated. This table comes from immunoSEQ multiplex PCR, and its TCRdb copy is limited to in-frame clones, with some not included. The V and J calls and the clone size are those of that table, but D and trimming were determined from the DNA. The sample has some 300,000 clones, under 90% seen once; the top ten hold more than 9%. The germline CDR1 and CDR2 sequences are SGHTA and FQGNSA. The V gene lost 1 base and the J gene lost 9 bases, with 13 bases spanning the gap. The CDR3 is made up of 15 amino acids. Participants were aged about 18 to 95 years, lived in some 23 US areas, and enrolled virtually. A few counts support this clone.

The sequence came from a woman under 40 who had recovered from COVID-19. The sample taken for sequencing was PBMCs or T cells enriched from blood (not recorded which). The chain couples TRBV7-2 to TRBJ1-6, with D possibly matching TRBD1 (5 bases). CDR3 DNA: TGTGCCAGCAGCTTAGGGGGAGGGGTTGGTTCACCCCTCCACTTT. This codes for CASSLGGGVGSPLHF.